Reported below is one T cell receptor (beta chain). Its target is not known. CD45RA-negative memory and CD45RA+ naive subsets were split from the CD4+ cells. Clones were sequenced by immunoSEQ multiplex PCR, and TCRdb holds only the in-frame ones, with some missing. The sample comprises about 2.3 million clones, over 90% of which are singletons, and 0.3% to 0.4% rests with the top ten. This sample stems from a study of shared clonotypes between healthy human individuals. Across the study: CD8 memory received one plate per donor, CD8 naive two, CD4 memory three and CD4 naive three.

Overall study results and limits: Memory subsets had estimated richness that was generally smaller than that of naive subsets. Rarefaction curves obtained for sorted subsets showed sequencing incomplete despite large depth.

CDR1 MNHNY and CDR2 SVGAGI come from the germline V gene (reference sequence). This CDR3 contains 15 residues. Trimming cost V 2 bases and J 0 bases, with 10 bases left between them. The clonotype comes from a man aged 18 to 35 in good health. Some clones in this sample may be carry-over from other donors' samples. Sequencing was performed on naive CD4+ T cells from PBMCs. Subset reported: CD45RA+ positively selected. The chain combines TRBV6-6 with TRBJ1-1; D possibly corresponds to TRBD1 (5 bases). The CDR3 coding sequence is TGTGCCAGCAGTTACGGGGGGAACATGAACACTGAAGCTTTCTTT. It yields the protein CASSYGGNMNTEAFF.